The clone carrying this T cell receptor beta chain came up a few times. Its antigen is unidentified. The sample belongs to a study of beta chain features in type 1 diabetes. Study results and caveats: Short templates might get an advantage during PCR, and this would be equal in patients and controls.

Blood was collected once per donor into heparin, averaging about 116 mL. V was shortened by 4 bases and J by 5 bases, with 9 bases between the two germline ends. Germline V gene data show CDR1 as MNHNS and CDR2 as SASEGT. The CDR3 totals 13 residues. Reverse transcribing all isolated RNA meant expressed TCRB transcripts were sequenced. This table comes from immunoSEQ multiplex PCR, and its TCRdb copy is limited to in-frame clones, with some not included. This sample yields 300,000 or so clones, of which 8% are seen a single time; more than 0.4% belongs to the top ten. The sample taken for sequencing was central memory CD4+ T cells from blood. This TCR was sampled from a woman younger than 35 in good health. The chain uses TRBV6-1 and TRBJ1-5; D is unresolved. This chain's CDR3 is CASSAEGDQPQHF. The CDR3 nucleotides are TGTGCCAGCAGTGCAGAGGGAGATCAGCCCCAGCATTTT.